Listed below are T cell receptor beta chains from one sample, sequenced in a study of blood T cell repertoires in COVID-19. Measured with immunoSEQ multiplex PCR; TCRdb has only the in-frame clones, and not every one. The table records tens of thousands of clones, 85% of them present only once. The sequencing sample was made of peripheral blood. All receptors derive from a human donor with acute or convalescent COVID-19. The donor label of this sample is uncertain. Both conserved end residues are trimmed from each CDR3.

>TRBJ1-6|TRBV18
ASSPLRMDNSPLH
>TRBJ1-1|TRBV2
ASSENSRNTEAF
>TRBJ1-6|TRBV5-8
ASSIDSSPLH
>TRBJ1-6|TRBV9
ASSSSDFNSPLH
>TRBJ1-6|TRBV28
ASSPGQLSSPLH
>TRBJ1-1|TRBV5-1
ASLPLAGSNTEAF
>TRBJ2-2|TRBV7-6
ASSLYSTNTGELF
>TRBJ2-5|TRBV7-3
ASSLSGKETQY
>TRBJ1-2|TRBV19
ASTNQGNYGYT
>TRBJ2-1|TRBV10-1
ASSEGGRDEQF
>TRBJ1-2|TRBV25-1
ASSDVVTERSSGYT
>TRBJ1-4|TRBV30
AWSGPTGGEKLF
>TRBJ1-4|TRBV10-3
AISESFGTGEEKLF
>TRBJ2-1|TRBV2
ASIDGSGTGVYEQF
>TRBJ1-6|TRBV10-3
AIGQGANSPLH
>TRBJ1-4|TRBV19
ASSSPNSQGTNEKLF
>TRBJ1-5|TRBV11-2
ASSLDRVGYQPQH
>TRBJ2-2|TRBV19
ASQARTAPTGELF
>TRBJ2-2|TRBV5-8
ASSSGGNPGGELF
>TRBJ1-1|TRBV11-3
ASSLRRAGNTEAF
>TRBJ2-1|TRBV24-1
ATSEGSGLAGVNEQF
>TRBJ1-2|TRBV28
ASSPLRTANYGYT
>TRBJ1-5|TRBV30
AWSVSGGWQPQH
>TRBJ2-1|TRBV6-5
ASSYYREGEQF
>TRBJ1-4|TRBV10-3
AIREDTQSEKLF
>TRBJ1-6|TRBV6-5
ASSRDRGESPLH
>TRBJ2-2|TRBV24-1
ATSEKTSGITGELF
>TRBJ2-5|TRBV28
ASSLFGGETQY
>TRBJ2-7|TRBV7-2
ASSLGQGGSEQY
>TRBJ1-4|TRBV28
ASSFKLLNEKLF
>TRBJ1-2|TRBV4-3
ASSQGQGGYYGYT
>TRBJ2-3|TRBV29-1
SVQRTGNADTQY
>TRBJ1-6|TRBV19
ASSGTGGNSPLH
>TRBJ1-2|TRBV5-6
ASSSETGGSGYT
>TRBJ1-2|TRBV6-1
ASSETGIYGYT
>TRBJ1-3|TRBV5-4
ASSTDRGSSGNTIY
>TRBJ1-2|TRBV29-1
SVEGTGRDYGYT
>TRBJ1-2|TRBV4-1
ASSQEPGQARGGYT
>TRBJ2-5|TRBV12-3/TRBV12-4
ASSRGETQY
>TRBJ2-6|TRBV18
ASSQVVGRAGANVLT
>TRBJ2-7|TRBV11-3
ASSPVFGTEQY
>TRBJ2-1|TRBV24-1
ATSEARGSYNEQF
>TRBJ1-1|TRBV28
ASSQTNTEAF
>TRBJ1-2|TRBV28
ASSPDTVGYT
>TRBJ2-3|TRBV6-2/TRBV6-3
ASSYRTGVKY